One sample yielded the 10 T cell receptor beta chains listed below, sequenced in a study of blood T cell repertoires in COVID-19. Profiled with immunoSEQ multiplex PCR; TCRdb holds only in-frame clones, not every one. Among a few hundred thousand clones, around 90% were seen once, and the ten largest hold 0.8% to 1%. Material: PBMCs or T cells enriched from blood (not recorded which). The receptor source for this set is a woman between 25 and 40 years old who had recovered from COVID-19.

The chain links TRBV30 to TRBJ1-1; TRBD1 aligns across 8 bases. With V trimmed by 1 base and J by 5 bases, 6 bases remained unmatched. The length of the CDR3 is 14 residues. CDR1 is GTSNPN and CDR2 is SVGIG in the germline V gene (reference sequence). The CDR3 DNA follows: TGTGCCTGGAGTGGGGACAGGATTCGAACTGAAGCTTTCTTT. This sequence encodes CAWSGDRIRTEAFF.

Of note for this clone: The same CDR3 can be traced to other DNA sequences in this sample. The genes are TRBV9 and TRBJ2-2; the D is unclear. The CDR3 has 15 residues. Germline assignment: CDR1 SGDLS and CDR2 YYNGEE. Deletions cut 0 bases from V and 1 base from J, with 7 bases between. DNA of the CDR3: TGTGCCAGCAGCGTAGGCGGCTTGAACACCGGGGAGCTGTTTTTT. Its protein is CASSVGGLNTGELFF.

The V and J genes are TRBV30 and TRBJ2-1; 8 nucleotides agree with TRBD1. The CDR3 spans 14 residues. The trim removed 4 bases at V and 4 bases at J, leaving 6 bases unmatched. Germline V gene sequence: CDR1 GTSNPN, CDR2 SVGIG (reference sequence). The CDR3 DNA follows: TGTGCCTGGATGCTCGGGACAGGTTACAATGAGCAGTTCTTC. It specifies CAWMLGTGYNEQFF. Filled out from reference TRBV30 and TRBJ2-1, the complete variable domain reads SQTIHQWPATLVQPVGSPLSLECTVEGTSNPNLYWYRQAAGRGLQLLFYSVGIGQISSEVPQNLSASRPQDRQFILSSKKLLLSDSGFYLCAWMLGTGYNEQFFGPGTRLTVL.

This clone appeared a few times. CDR3 in amino acids: CASSLAPSGRITYNEQFF. Written as DNA, the CDR3 is TGCGCCAGCAGCTTGGCCCCTAGCGGGAGAATAACCTACAATGAGCAGTTCTTC. V usage is TRBV5-1 and J usage is TRBJ2-1; 10 bases agree with TRBD2. Germline trimming cut 0 bases from V and 2 bases from J; bases unmatched to any gene: 8. The germline V gene has CDR1 SGHRS and CDR2 YFSETQ. CDR3 size: 18 residues.

CDR3: CASSQDAGGLNTEAFF. The CDR3, as DNA: TGTGCCAGCAGCCAAGACGCGGGGGGTTTGAACACTGAAGCTTTCTTT. V and J are TRBV3-1 (or the pseudogene TRBV3-2) and TRBJ1-1; the D gene is possibly TRBD1 (5 bases). Trimming shortened V by 0 bases and J by 0 bases, and 11 bases separated the two germline ends. The CDR3 contains 16 residues. Germline CDR1 and CDR2: LGHDT and YNNKEL (reference sequence).

The chain joins TRBV7-9 to TRBJ1-1; TRBD1 might be the D (5 bases). Germline loops: CDR1 SEHNR, CDR2 FQNEAQ (reference sequence). The V end lost 4 bases, the J end lost 11 bases, and 17 bases lay between the germline ends. The CDR3 has 13 residues. The CDR3 reads CASSSRGGRVAFF. As DNA, the CDR3 is TGTGCCAGCAGCTCGCGGGGGGGACGGGTGGCTTTCTTT.

The chain combines TRBV29-1 with TRBJ1-6; possible D gene TRBD1, 5 bases. The CDR3 extends over 13 amino acids. The V gene lost 4 bases and the J gene lost 10 bases, with 14 bases spanning the gap. Germline V CDR1 and CDR2: SQVTM, ANQGSEA. DNA for the CDR3: TGCAGCGTTGGGGTCAGGGTGGGATCACCCCTCCACTTT. Translated: CSVGVRVGSPLHF. The full variable domain, rest sourced from reference TRBV29-1 and TRBJ1-6, is SAVISQKPSRDICQRGTSLTIQCQVDSQVTMMFWYRQQPGQSLTLIATANQGSEATYESGFVIDKFPISRPNLTFSTLTVSNMSPEDSSIYLCSVGVRVGSPLHFGNGTRLTVT.

V usage is TRBV7-8 and J usage is TRBJ2-5; 8 bases map to TRBD2. The V gene end was trimmed by 0 bases and the J gene end by 5 bases; junction bases not matched to a gene: 5. Germline CDR1 and CDR2: SGHVS and FQNEAQ. The CDR3 is 15 residues long. CDR3 loop: CASSLAGLGGETQYF. Here the CDR3 DNA reads TGTGCCAGCAGCTTAGCGGGACTAGGGGGGGAGACCCAGTACTTC.

This clone was recorded once. The chain employs TRBV7-2 and TRBJ2-1, with 14 bases that match TRBD2. Trimming cost V 5 bases and J 9 bases; bases outside gene matches: 18. Germline CDR1 reads SGHTA; CDR2 reads FQGNSA. CDR3 length: 19 residues. CDR3 protein: CASSVRLAGGPKVVREQFF. CDR3 nucleotide sequence: TGTGCCAGCAGCGTAAGACTAGCGGGAGGGCCCAAAGTTGTACGTGAGCAGTTCTTC. The full variable domain, completed using reference TRBV7-2 and TRBJ2-1, is GAGVSQSPSNKVTEKGKDVELRCDPISGHTALYWYRQSLGQGLEFLIYFQGNSAPDKSGLPSDRFSAERTGGSVSTLTIQRTQQEDSAVYLCASSVRLAGGPKVVREQFFGPGTRLTVL.

J is TRBJ2-5 and V is TRBV30; TRBD2 is a possible D gene (6 bases). The V end was cut by 5 bases, the J end by 2 bases, with 18 bases between. This CDR3 has 15 residues. Per the germline V gene, CDR1 is GTSNPN and CDR2 is SVGIG (reference sequence). The CDR3 sequence is CAWAPKRRVQETQYF. The CDR3 DNA follows: TGTGCCTGGGCCCCCAAGAGGAGGGTGCAAGAGACCCAGTACTTC.